These 19 T cell receptor beta chains share one sample of origin, sequenced in a study of CD8 T cells in ankylosing spondylitis. From the 5' RACE reads, TCRdb called clonotypes with MiXCR, one entry per CDR3 protein. Of 150,000 to 200,000 distinct CDR3 sequences in the sample, 10% to 15% were seen once. Source material: blood, either unsorted or a sorted T cell fraction (not recorded which). Receptors originate from a female donor with ankylosing spondylitis or in good health (not recorded which).

The chain links TRBV12-5 to TRBJ2-3; the D gene could be TRBD1 or TRBD2 (5 bases each). V was shortened by 7 bases and J by 2 bases, with 10 bases between the two germline ends. CDR3 length: 13 residues. CDR1 is LGHNT, CDR2 FRNRAP, per germline. The CDR3 DNA reads TGTGCTAGTGTCCGGGACCCCACAGATACGCAGTATTTT. Translating it yields CASVRDPTDTQYF.

The chain joins TRBV5-8 to TRBJ2-1; 14 nucleotides line up with TRBD2. Germline values: CDR1 SGHTS, CDR2 YDEGEE. V was clipped by 4 bases and J by 4 bases; unmatched bases: 4. This CDR3 has 16 amino acids. The CDR3 protein is CASSTRTSGRYNEQFF. DNA of the CDR3: TGTGCCAGCAGCACGCGGACTAGCGGGAGGTACAATGAGCAGTTCTTC.

This clonotype has more than one count but fewer than ten. The J gene is TRBJ2-2, the V gene TRBV4-3; the D gene is possibly TRBD1 (5 bases). The CDR3 length is 15 residues. V was pared by 0 bases and J by 6 bases, with 11 bases between. Germline loops: CDR1 LGHNA, CDR2 YSLEER. CDR3 in amino acids: CASSQDPRAAGELFF. CDR3 DNA sequence: TGCGCCAGCAGCCAAGACCCCAGGGCCGCCGGGGAGCTGTTTTTT.

A few counts support this clonotype. The genes are TRBV20-1 and TRBJ2-7, with D perhaps TRBD2 (6 bases). The V end lost 1 base, the J end lost 2 bases, and 12 bases lay between the germline ends. This CDR3 is 14 amino acids long. Germline values: CDR1 DFQATT, CDR2 SNEGSKA (reference sequence). CDR3 sequence reads: CSARVREKPYEQYF. The CDR3 nucleotides are TGCAGTGCTAGAGTGCGGGAAAAGCCCTACGAGCAGTACTTC.

V usage is TRBV7-9 and J usage is TRBJ2-7; D not certain. The CDR3 loop spans 11 amino acids. The V end lost 5 bases, the J end lost 5 bases, and 7 bases lay between the germline ends. Germline CDR1 reads SEHNR; CDR2 reads FQNEAQ (reference sequence). The CDR3 is CASSPQNEQYF. The CDR3 DNA sequence: TGTGCCAGCAGCCCGCAAAACGAGCAGTACTTC. The entire variable domain, with the rest obtained from reference TRBV7-9 and TRBJ2-7, is as follows: DTGVSQNPRHKITKRGQNVTFRCDPISEHNRLYWYRQTLGQGPEFLTYFQNEAQLEKSRLLSDRFSAERPKGSFSTLEIQRTEQGDSAMYLCASSPQNEQYFGPGTRLTVT.

This clonotype has just a few counts. V gene TRBV15 combines with J gene TRBJ1-3; weak D call: TRBD1 (6 bases). The germline V and J ends were trimmed by 5 bases and 4 bases, with 15 bases remaining between them. The CDR3 sequence is 15 residues long. The germline gives CDR1 LNHNV, CDR2 YYDKDF (reference sequence). This chain's CDR3 is CATSVLQGAGNTIYF. The CDR3 DNA follows: TGTGCCACCAGCGTCCTACAGGGCGCCGGAAACACCATATATTTT. The full variable domain, with the rest looked up from reference TRBV15 and TRBJ1-3, is DAMVIQNPRYQVTQFGKPVTLSCSQTLNHNVMYWYQQKSSQAPKLLFHYYDKDFNNEADTPDNFQSRRPNTSFCFLDIRSPGLGDTAMYLCATSVLQGAGNTIYFGEGSWLTVV.

This clonotype was seen a few times. The chain carries TRBV6-2 or TRBV6-3 and TRBJ2-7; 8 bases are shared with TRBD2. Trimming cost V 0 bases and J 5 bases; bases outside gene matches: 6. The germline V gene has CDR1 MNHEY and CDR2 SVGEGT. The CDR3 is made up of 15 amino acids. CDR3 sequence reads: CASSYSNPGGDEQYF. In DNA, the CDR3 is TGTGCCAGCAGTTACTCGAACCCGGGGGGGGACGAGCAGTACTTC.

For this clonotype: This clone may be a read error of a much larger clone one base away. The J gene is TRBJ1-4, the V gene TRBV28; D uncertain. The germline V and J ends were trimmed by 5 bases and 8 bases, with 18 bases remaining between them. Germline V lookup: CDR1 MDHEN, CDR2 SYDVKM. The CDR3 is 15 residues long. The CDR3 loop is CASSLHGGAVEKLFF. Here the CDR3 DNA reads TGTGCCAGCAGTCTCCATGGAGGTGCCGTAGAAAAACTGTTTTTT.

The rearrangement uses TRBV6-2 or TRBV6-3 and TRBJ2-3, with 10 positions matching TRBD1. CDR3 length: 16 amino acids. The V segment lost 3 bases and the J segment 1 base; nucleotides outside the gene matches: 4. Germline V gene lookup returns CDR1 MNHEY and CDR2 SVGEGT. The CDR3 region has the DNA TGTGCCAGCAGTTATCCCGGGACAGGGGGCACAGATACGCAGTATTTT. It translates to CASSYPGTGGTDTQYF.

J is TRBJ2-2 and V is TRBV7-9; the match to TRBD1 covers 7 bases. The V gene end was trimmed by 5 bases and the J gene end by 8 bases; junction bases not matched to a gene: 5. Germline V lookup: CDR1 SEHNR, CDR2 FQNEAQ (reference sequence). The CDR3 is 13 residues long. The CDR3 DNA reads TGTGCCAGCAGCGGTGACAGGGAGGGGGAGCTGTTTTTT. The encoded protein is CASSGDREGELFF.

This clonotype came up many times. This chain's CDR3 is CSARDRADTQYF. In DNA, the CDR3 is TGCAGTGCTAGAGATCGAGCAGATACGCAGTATTTT. This sequence joins TRBV20-1 and TRBJ2-3; no firm D call. Trimming took off 0 bases at V and 4 bases at J, with 5 bases between the two ends. Germline CDR1 DFQATT, CDR2 SNEGSKA (reference sequence). The CDR3 loop spans 12 amino acids.

There are a few counts of this clonotype. This chain connects TRBV28 to TRBJ2-7; D remains unclear. Trimming took 5 bases from V and 7 from J, leaving 15 bases between them. CDR1 and CDR2 from the germline V gene are MDHEN and SYDVKM. There are 13 residues in the CDR3. CDR3 amino acids: CASSRAVYDEQYF. As DNA, the CDR3 is TGTGCCAGCAGTCGAGCCGTATACGATGAGCAGTACTTC.

This clonotype was seen ten or more times. The CDR3: CASRAPDVTGRFTDTQYF. CDR3 nucleotide sequence: TGTGCCAGCAGGGCGCCAGATGTGACAGGGCGTTTCACAGATACGCAGTATTTT. The chain is built from TRBV2 and TRBJ2-3; 7 nucleotides line up with TRBD1. V shed 6 bases, J shed 2 bases, and the junction held 17 bases outside the gene matches. CDR3 size: 18 residues. The germline V gene encodes CDR1 SNHLY and CDR2 FYNNEI.

This clonotype was counted a few times. The gene calls are TRBV6-2 or TRBV6-3 and TRBJ2-1, with TRBD2 matching 7 bases. This CDR3 has 14 residues. Per germline, CDR1 MNHEY and CDR2 SVGEGT. The ends lost 2 bases at V and 7 bases at J; junction bases unmatched: 5. CDR3 sequence (DNA): TGTGCCAGCAGTTACCTGGGGGGGAGTAATGAGCAGTTCTTC. It specifies CASSYLGGSNEQFF.

Ten or more counts support this clonotype. The rearrangement joins TRBV25-1 to TRBJ1-1; D perhaps matches TRBD1 (5 bases). Germline values: CDR1 MGHDK, CDR2 SYGVNS. This CDR3 has 15 residues. V lost 1 base and J 5 bases, leaving 14 bases between the germline ends. The CDR3, as DNA: TGTGCCAGCAGTGAATCGCCACCAGGGAGGACTGAAGCTTTCTTT. Translation: CASSESPPGRTEAFF.

This clonotype occurred a few times. The chain has TRBV20-1 and TRBJ2-7, with D tentatively TRBD1 or TRBD2 (5 bases each). This CDR3 spans 13 amino acids. Trimming removed 4 bases at V and 1 base at J, with 11 bases between. CDR1 and CDR2 (germline): DFQATT, SNEGSKA (reference sequence). DNA of the CDR3: TGCAGTGCTATCCGGGACGGATCCTACGAGCAGTACTTC. Its protein is CSAIRDGSYEQYF.

With respect to this clonotype: This may come from a read error, since a much larger clone is one base off. The missing conserved phenylalanine or tryptophan at the end of this CDR3 makes a read error likely. J is TRBJ2-7 and V is TRBV19; perhaps TRBD2 as D (6 bases). Trimming removed 6 bases at V and 2 bases at J, with 14 bases between. There are 14 residues in the CDR3. Germline V lookup: CDR1 LNHDA, CDR2 SQIVND (reference sequence). The CDR3 DNA is TGTGCCAGTAGCCCGGGACTCTACCCCTACGAGCAGTACCTC. Residues: CASSPGLYPYEQYL.

This clonotype was seen many times. The rearrangement uses TRBV5-1 and TRBJ2-5, with 9 bases that match TRBD1. The junction had 1 base not matched to a gene; V was cut back by 0 bases and J by 1 base. There are 15 residues in the CDR3. Per germline, CDR1 SGHRS and CDR2 YFSETQ. CDR3 sequence (DNA): TGCGCCAGCAGCTTGGGGGACAGGGTCCAAGAGACCCAGTACTTC. It specifies CASSLGDRVQETQYF.

This clonotype was detected many times. The chain carries TRBV27 and TRBJ1-4; D is uncertain. V lost 0 bases, J lost 8 bases, and 7 bases lay in between. Per the germline V gene, CDR1 is MNHEY and CDR2 is SMNVEV (reference sequence). This CDR3 contains 13 residues. The CDR3 DNA reads as TGTGCCAGCAGTTTATCAGTCCGGGAAAAACTGTTTTTT. It codes for CASSLSVREKLFF.